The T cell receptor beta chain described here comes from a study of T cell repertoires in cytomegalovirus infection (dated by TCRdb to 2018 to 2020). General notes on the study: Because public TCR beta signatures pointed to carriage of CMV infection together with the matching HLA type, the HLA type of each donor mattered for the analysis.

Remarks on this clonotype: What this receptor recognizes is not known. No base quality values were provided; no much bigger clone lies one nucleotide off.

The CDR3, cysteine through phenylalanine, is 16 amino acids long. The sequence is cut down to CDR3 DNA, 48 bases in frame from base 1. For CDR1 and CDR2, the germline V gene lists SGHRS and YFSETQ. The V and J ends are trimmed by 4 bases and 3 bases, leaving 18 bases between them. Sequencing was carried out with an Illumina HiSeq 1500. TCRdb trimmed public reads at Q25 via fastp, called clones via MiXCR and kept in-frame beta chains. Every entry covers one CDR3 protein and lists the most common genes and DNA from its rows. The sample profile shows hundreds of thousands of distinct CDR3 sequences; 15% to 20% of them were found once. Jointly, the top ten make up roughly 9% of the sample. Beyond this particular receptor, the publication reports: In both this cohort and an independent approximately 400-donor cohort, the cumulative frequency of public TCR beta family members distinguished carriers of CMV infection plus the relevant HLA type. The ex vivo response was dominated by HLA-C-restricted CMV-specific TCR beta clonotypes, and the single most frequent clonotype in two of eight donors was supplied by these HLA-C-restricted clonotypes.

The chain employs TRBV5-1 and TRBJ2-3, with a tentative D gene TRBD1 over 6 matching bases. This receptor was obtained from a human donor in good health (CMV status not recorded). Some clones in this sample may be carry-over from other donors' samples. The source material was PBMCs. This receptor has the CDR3 CASSLQGDTQTDTQYF. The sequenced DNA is TGCGCCAGCAGCCTGCAAGGGGACACCCAAACAGATACGCAGTATTTT.